The 3 T cell receptor beta chains given below trace back to one sample, sequenced in a study of Graves' ophthalmopathy and Graves' hyperthyroidism. For repertoire sequencing, the TCR beta CDR3 regions were amplified from RNA transcripts. RT-PCR was first run with HTBI primers, then multiplex PCR in a second round. TCRdb processed the multiplex PCR reads anew with MiXCR; each CDR3 protein has one entry. The table shows nearly 400,000 distinct CDR3 sequences, with around 17% occurring only once. What was sequenced was peripheral blood. All receptors derive from a woman aged 18 to 35 with Graves' ophthalmopathy.

This clonotype has a count of ten or more. The V gene is TRBV20-1, the J gene TRBJ2-5; D unresolved. The CDR3 sequence is 15 residues long. Germline CDR1 is DFQATT and CDR2 is SNEGSKA (reference sequence). Between the trimmed V and J ends, which lost 3 bases and 6 bases, there was a span of 20 bases. This chain's CDR3 is CSASSGWAYMKTQYF. The CDR3 region has the DNA TGCAGTGCTAGTTCCGGGTGGGCATATATGAAGACCCAGTACTTC.

This clonotype has ten or more counts. The chain uses TRBV7-9 and TRBJ2-7; 7 bases match TRBD1. Germline assignment: CDR1 SEHNR and CDR2 FQNEAQ (reference sequence). The CDR3 is 15 amino acids. The junction had 10 bases not matched to a gene; V was cut back by 4 bases and J by 4 bases. This CDR3 is CASSSPDRAEYEQYF. In DNA, the CDR3 is TGTGCCAGCAGCTCTCCCGACAGGGCCGAGTACGAGCAGTACTTC.

Ten or more counts support this clonotype. This chain joins TRBV18 and TRBJ1-6; a possible D gene is TRBD1 (5 bases). This CDR3 spans 15 amino acids. V was cut by 3 bases and J by 6 bases, with 12 bases left in between. Germline-derived CDR1 and CDR2 are KGHSH and LQKENI. CDR3 sequence (DNA): TGTGCCAGCTCACCGGCAGGGAACAGTAATTCACCCCTCCACTTT. It is translated as CASSPAGNSNSPLHF.